This T cell receptor (beta chain) emerged from a study of blood T cell repertoires in COVID-19. Across the study: From T cells, B-cell-depleted T cells, or PBMCs came the material, which was cDNA or gDNA.

Profiling relied on immunoSEQ multiplex PCR, and the TCRdb table lists in-frame clones only, not all of them. The sample holds roughly 380,000 clones, about 85% seen once. CDR3 length: 12 amino acids. With 5 bases removed from V and 7 bases from J, the gap between germline ends came to 11 bases. Germline CDR1 MNHEY, CDR2 SVGEGT. Material: peripheral blood. The sequence came from a woman between 18 and 29 years old with acute or convalescent COVID-19. This chain uses TRBV6-2 or TRBV6-3 with TRBJ1-2; a possible D gene is TRBD1 (5 bases). The CDR3 DNA reads TGTGCCAGCAGTACCGGGACTGTTGGCTACACCTTC. Protein: CASSTGTVGYTF.